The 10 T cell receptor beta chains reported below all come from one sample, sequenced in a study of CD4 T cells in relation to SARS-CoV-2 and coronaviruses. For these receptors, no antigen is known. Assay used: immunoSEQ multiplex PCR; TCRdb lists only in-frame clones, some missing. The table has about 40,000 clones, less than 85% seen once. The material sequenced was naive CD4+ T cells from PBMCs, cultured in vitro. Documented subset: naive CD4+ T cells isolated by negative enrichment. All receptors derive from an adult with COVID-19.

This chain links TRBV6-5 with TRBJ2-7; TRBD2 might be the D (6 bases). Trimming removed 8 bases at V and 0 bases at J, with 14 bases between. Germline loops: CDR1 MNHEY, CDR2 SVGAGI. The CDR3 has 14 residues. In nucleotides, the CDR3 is TGTGCCAGCTCGCCTAGCGCGAGCTCCTACGAGCAGTACTTC. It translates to CASSPSASSYEQYF.

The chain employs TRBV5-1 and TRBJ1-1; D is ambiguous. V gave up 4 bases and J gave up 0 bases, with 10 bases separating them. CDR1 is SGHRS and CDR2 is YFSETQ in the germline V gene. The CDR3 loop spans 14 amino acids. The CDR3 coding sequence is TGCGCCAGCAGCAAGGCCGGGCTGAACACTGAAGCTTTCTTT. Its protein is CASSKAGLNTEAFF.

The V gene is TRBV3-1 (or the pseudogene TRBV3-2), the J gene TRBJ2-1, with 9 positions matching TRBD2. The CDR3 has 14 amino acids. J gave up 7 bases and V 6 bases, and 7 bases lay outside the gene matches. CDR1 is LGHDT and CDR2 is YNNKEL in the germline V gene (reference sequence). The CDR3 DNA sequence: TGTGCCAGCAGATTAGCGGGAGAGGGGAATGAGCAGTTCTTC. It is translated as CASRLAGEGNEQFF.

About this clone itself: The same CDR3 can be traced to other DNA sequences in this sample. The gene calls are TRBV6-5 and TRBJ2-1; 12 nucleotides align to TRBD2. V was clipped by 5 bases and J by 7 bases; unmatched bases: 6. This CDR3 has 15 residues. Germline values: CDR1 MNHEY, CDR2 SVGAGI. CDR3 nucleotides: TGTGCCAGCAGTCCCGGACTAGCGGGAACTAATGAGCAGTTCTTC. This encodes CASSPGLAGTNEQFF.

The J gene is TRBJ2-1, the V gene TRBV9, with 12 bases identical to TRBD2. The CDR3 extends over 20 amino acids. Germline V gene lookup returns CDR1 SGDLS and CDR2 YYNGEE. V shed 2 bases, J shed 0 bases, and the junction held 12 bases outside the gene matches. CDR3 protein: CASSVSASGRASSSYNEQFF. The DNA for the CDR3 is TGTGCCAGCAGCGTCTCGGCTAGCGGGAGGGCCTCGAGCTCCTACAATGAGCAGTTCTTC.

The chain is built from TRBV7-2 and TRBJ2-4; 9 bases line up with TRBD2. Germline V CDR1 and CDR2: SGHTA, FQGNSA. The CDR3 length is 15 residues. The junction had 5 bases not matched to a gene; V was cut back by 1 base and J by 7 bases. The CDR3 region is CASSLVASGNNIQYF. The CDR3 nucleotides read TGTGCCAGCAGCTTAGTCGCTAGCGGGAACAACATTCAGTACTTC.

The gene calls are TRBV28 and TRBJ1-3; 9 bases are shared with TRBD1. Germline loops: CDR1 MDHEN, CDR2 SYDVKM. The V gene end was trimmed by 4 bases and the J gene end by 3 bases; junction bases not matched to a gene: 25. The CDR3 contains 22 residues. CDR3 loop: CASSSPAGTGRFWSIFGNTIYF. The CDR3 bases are TGTGCCAGCAGTTCGCCGGCCGGGACAGGGCGATTTTGGTCCATTTTTGGAAACACCATATATTTT.

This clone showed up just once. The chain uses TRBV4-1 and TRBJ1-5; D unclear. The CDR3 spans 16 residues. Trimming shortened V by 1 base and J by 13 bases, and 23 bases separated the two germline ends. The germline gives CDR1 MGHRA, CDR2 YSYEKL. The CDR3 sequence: CASSQVWPPTVDGQHF. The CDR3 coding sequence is TGCGCCAGCAGCCAAGTTTGGCCGCCCACGGTTGACGGTCAGCATTTT.

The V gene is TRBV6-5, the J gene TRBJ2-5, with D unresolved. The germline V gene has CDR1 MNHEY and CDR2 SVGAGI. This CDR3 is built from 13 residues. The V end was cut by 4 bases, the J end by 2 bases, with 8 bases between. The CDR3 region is CASSSAEQETQYF. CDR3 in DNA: TGTGCCAGCAGTTCGGCAGAGCAAGAGACCCAGTACTTC.

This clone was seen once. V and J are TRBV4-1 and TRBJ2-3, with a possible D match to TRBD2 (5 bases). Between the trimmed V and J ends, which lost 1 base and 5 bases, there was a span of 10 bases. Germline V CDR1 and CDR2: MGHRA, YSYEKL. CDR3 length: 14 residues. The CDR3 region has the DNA TGCGCCAGCAGCCAAGGGACTGCTCGAGATACGCAGTATTTT. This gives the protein CASSQGTARDTQYF.